This T cell receptor (beta chain) emerged from a study of shared clonotypes between healthy human individuals. Measured with immunoSEQ multiplex PCR; TCRdb has only the in-frame clones, and not every one. The repertoire includes about half a million clones, roughly 80% of them detected once, and 12% sits in the top ten. V lost 0 bases, J lost 4 bases, and 9 bases lay in between. Germline CDR1 and CDR2: SEHNR and FQNEAQ (reference sequence). This CDR3 is 14 amino acids long. The V call is TRBV7-9, the J call TRBJ1-2, with D possibly TRBD1 on 6 matching bases. Material for sequencing was PBMCs. The clonotype comes from a middle-aged woman in good health. Some clones in this sample may be carry-over from other donors' samples. CDR3 loop: CASSLASQGYGYTF. Written as DNA, the CDR3 is TGTGCCAGCAGCTTAGCGTCACAGGGCTATGGCTACACCTTC.